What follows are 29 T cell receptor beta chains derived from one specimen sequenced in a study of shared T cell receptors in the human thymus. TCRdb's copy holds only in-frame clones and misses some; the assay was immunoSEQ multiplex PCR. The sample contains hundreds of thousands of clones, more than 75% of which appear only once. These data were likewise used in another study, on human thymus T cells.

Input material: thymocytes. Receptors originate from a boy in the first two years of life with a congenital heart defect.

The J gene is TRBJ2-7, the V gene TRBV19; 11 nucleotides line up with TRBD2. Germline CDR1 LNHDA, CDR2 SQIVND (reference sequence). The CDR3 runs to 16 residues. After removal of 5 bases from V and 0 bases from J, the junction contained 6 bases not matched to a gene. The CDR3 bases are TGTGCCAGTAGTCCGGGACTAGCGGATAGCTCCTACGAGCAGTACTTC. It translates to CASSPGLADSSYEQYF.

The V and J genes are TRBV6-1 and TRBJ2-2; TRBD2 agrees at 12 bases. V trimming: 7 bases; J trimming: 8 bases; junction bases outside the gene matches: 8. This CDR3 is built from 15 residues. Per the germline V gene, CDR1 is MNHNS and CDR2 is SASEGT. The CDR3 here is CASIRLAGVWGELFF. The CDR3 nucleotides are TGTGCCAGCATTCGACTAGCGGGAGTTTGGGGGGAGCTGTTTTTT.

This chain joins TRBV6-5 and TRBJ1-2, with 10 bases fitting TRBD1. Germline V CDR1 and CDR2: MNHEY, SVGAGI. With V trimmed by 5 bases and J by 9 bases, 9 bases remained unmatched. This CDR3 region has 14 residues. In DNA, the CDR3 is TGTGCCAGCAGTAAGACCGGGACAGGGGACAGCTACACCTTC. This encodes CASSKTGTGDSYTF.

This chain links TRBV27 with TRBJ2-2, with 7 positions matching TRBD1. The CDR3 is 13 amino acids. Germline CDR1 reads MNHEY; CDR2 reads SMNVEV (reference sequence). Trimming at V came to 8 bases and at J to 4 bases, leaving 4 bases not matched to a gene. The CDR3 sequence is CASRGQSTGELFF. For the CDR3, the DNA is TGTGCCAGCCGGGGACAGAGCACCGGGGAGCTGTTTTTT.

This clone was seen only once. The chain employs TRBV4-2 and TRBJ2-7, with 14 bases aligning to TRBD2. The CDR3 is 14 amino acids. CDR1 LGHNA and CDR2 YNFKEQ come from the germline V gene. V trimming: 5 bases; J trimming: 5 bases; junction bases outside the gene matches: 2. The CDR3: CASSSGLAGDEQYF. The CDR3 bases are TGTGCCAGCAGCTCGGGACTAGCGGGAGACGAGCAGTACTTC.

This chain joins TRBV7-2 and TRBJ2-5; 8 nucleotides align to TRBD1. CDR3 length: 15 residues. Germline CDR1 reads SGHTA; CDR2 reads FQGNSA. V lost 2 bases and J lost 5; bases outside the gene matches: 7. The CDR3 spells CASSLLDRAWETQYF. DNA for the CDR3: TGTGCCAGCAGCTTATTGGACAGGGCTTGGGAGACCCAGTACTTC.

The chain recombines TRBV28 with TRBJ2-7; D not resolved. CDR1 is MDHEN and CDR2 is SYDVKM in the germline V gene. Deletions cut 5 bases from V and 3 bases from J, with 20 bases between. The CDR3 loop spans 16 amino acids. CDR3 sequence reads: CASSLPLERSVYEQYF. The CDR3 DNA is TGTGCCAGCAGTCTCCCCCTCGAGAGGTCCGTCTACGAGCAGTACTTC.

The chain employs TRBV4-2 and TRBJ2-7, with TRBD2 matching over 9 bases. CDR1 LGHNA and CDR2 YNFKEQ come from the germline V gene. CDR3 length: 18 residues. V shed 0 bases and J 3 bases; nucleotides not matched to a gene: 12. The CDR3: CASSQEVHPGLAIYEQYF. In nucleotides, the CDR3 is TGTGCCAGCAGCCAAGAAGTTCACCCGGGACTAGCTATCTACGAGCAGTACTTC.

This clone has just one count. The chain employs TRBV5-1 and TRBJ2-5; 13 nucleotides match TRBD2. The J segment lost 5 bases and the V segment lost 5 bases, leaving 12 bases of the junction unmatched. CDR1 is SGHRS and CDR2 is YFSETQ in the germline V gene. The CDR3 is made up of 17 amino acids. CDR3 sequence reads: CASRSRTSGGRRETQYF. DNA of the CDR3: TGCGCCAGCAGGTCCCGGACTAGCGGGGGACGGAGGGAGACCCAGTACTTC.

This chain's CDR3 is CASSSPFGVSYNEQFF. The CDR3 DNA reads as TGTGCCAGCAGTTCTCCTTTCGGGGTCTCCTACAATGAGCAGTTCTTC. This chain uses TRBV28 with TRBJ2-1; tentatively, D is TRBD2 (5 bases). Looked up from germline, CDR1 is MDHEN and CDR2 is SYDVKM. The CDR3 extends over 16 amino acids. The germline V and J ends were trimmed by 4 bases and 0 bases, with 13 bases remaining between them.

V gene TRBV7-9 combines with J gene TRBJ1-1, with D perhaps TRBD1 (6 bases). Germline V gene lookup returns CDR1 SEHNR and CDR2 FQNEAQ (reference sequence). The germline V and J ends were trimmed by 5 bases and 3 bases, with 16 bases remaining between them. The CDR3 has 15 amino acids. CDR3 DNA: TGTGCCAGCAGCACCCAGGGACAACCGGACACTGAAGCTTTCTTT. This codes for CASSTQGQPDTEAFF.

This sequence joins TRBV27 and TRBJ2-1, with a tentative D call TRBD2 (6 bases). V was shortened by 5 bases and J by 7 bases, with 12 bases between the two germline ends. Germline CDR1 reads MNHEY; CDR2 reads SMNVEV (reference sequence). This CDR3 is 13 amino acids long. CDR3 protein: CASSMRGGNEQFF. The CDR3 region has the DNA TGTGCCAGCAGTATGAGGGGAGGAAATGAGCAGTTCTTC.

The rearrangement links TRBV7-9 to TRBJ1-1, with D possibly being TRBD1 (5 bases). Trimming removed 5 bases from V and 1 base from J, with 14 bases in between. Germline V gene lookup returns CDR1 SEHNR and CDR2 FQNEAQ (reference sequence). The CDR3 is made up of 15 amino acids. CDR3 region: CASSQALTGNTEAFF. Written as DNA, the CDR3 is TGTGCCAGCAGCCAGGCCCTCACAGGGAACACTGAAGCTTTCTTT.

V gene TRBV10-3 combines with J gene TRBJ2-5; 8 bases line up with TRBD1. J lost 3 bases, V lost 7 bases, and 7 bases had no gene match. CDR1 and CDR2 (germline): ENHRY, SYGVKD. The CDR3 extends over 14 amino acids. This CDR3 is CAINPGQGKETQYF. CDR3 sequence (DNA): TGTGCCATCAACCCAGGACAGGGTAAAGAGACCCAGTACTTC.

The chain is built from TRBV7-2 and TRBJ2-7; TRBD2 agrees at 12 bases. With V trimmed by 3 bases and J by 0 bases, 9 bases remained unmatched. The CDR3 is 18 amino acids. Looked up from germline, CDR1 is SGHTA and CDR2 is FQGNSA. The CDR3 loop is CASSFSTSGGWASYEQYF. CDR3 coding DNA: TGTGCCAGCAGCTTCTCGACTAGCGGGGGTTGGGCCTCCTACGAGCAGTACTTC. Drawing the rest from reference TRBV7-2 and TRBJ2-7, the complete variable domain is GAGVSQSPSNKVTEKGKDVELRCDPISGHTALYWYRQSLGQGLEFLIYFQGNSAPDKSGLPSDRFSAERTGGSVSTLTIQRTQQEDSAVYLCASSFSTSGGWASYEQYFGPGTRLTVT.

The DNA of the CDR3 is TGTGCCAGCAGCACCGAGGGTTGGGGACAGGGACAAGAGACCCAGTACTTC. Its protein product is CASSTEGWGQGQETQYF. The gene calls are TRBV11-2 and TRBJ2-5; 9 bases map to TRBD1. There are 17 residues in the CDR3. Unmatched junction bases numbered 12, after V lost 5 bases and J lost 2 bases. Looked up from germline, CDR1 is SGHAT and CDR2 is FQNNGV. The complete variable domain, with remaining parts taken from reference TRBV11-2 and TRBJ2-5, reads EAGVAQSPRYKIIEKRQSVAFWCNPISGHATLYWYQQILGQGPKLLIQFQNNGVVDDSQLPKDRFSAERLKGVDSTLKIQPAKLEDSAVYLCASSTEGWGQGQETQYFGPGTRLLVL.

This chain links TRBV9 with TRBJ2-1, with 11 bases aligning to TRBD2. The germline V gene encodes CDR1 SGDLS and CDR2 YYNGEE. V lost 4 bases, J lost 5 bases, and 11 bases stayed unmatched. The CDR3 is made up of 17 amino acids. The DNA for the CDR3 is TGTGCCAGCAGCCACAATACCGGGGGACTAGCGGACAATGAGCAGTTCTTC. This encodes CASSHNTGGLADNEQFF.

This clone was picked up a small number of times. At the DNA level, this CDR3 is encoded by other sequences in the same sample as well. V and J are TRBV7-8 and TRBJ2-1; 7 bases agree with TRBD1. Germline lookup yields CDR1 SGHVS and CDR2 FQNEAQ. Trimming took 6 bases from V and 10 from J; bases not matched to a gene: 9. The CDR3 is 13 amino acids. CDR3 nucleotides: TGTGCCAGCAGTTCCGGACAGGCTCAAGAGCAGTTCTTC. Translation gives CASSSGQAQEQFF.

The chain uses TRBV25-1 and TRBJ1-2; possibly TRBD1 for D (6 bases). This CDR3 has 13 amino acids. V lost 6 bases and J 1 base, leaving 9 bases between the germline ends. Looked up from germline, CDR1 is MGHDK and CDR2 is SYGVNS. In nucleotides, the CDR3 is TGTGCCAGCAGGGACAGCCTTAACTATGGCTACACCTTC. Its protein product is CASRDSLNYGYTF.

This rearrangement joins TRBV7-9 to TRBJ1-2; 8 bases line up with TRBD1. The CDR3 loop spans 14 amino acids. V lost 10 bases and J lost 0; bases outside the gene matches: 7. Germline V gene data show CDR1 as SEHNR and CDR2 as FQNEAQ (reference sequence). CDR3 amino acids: CAMTGVLANYGYTF. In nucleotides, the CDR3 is TGTGCCATGACAGGGGTTTTAGCTAACTATGGCTACACCTTC.

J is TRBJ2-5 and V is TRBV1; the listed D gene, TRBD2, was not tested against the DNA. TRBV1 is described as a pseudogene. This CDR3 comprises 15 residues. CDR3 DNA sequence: TGCACCAGCAGCCAGTGCGGGGCAGTACAAGAGACCCAGTACTTC. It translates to CTSSQCGAVQETQYF.

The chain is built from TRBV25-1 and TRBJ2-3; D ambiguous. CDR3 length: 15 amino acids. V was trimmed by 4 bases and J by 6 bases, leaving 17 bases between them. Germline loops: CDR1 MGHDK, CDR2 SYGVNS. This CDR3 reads CASSAWSSRVDTQYF. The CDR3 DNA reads TGTGCCAGCAGTGCCTGGTCAAGTCGGGTGGATACGCAGTATTTT.

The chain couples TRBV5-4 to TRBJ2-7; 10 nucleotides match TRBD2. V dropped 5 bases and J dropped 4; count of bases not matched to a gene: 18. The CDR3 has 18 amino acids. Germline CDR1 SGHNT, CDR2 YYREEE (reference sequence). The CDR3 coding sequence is TGTGCCAGCAGTTCCGGGACACCAAGGACTAGCGGAATATACGAGCAGTACTTC. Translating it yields CASSSGTPRTSGIYEQYF.

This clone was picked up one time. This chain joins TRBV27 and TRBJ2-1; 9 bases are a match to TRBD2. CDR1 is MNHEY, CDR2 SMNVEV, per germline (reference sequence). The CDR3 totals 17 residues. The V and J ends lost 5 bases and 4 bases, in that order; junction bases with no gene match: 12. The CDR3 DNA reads TGTGCCAGCAGTCCAGGGCCCAGGACTAGCGTTTACAATGAGCAGTTCTTC. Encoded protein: CASSPGPRTSVYNEQFF.

CDR3 sequence reads: CASSPLSGRRDEQFF. CDR3 coding DNA: TGTGCCAGCAGCCCCCTCAGCGGGAGGCGGGATGAGCAGTTCTTC. The chain recombines TRBV7-8 with TRBJ2-1; 9 bases map to TRBD2. Per germline, CDR1 SGHVS and CDR2 FQNEAQ. V dropped 5 bases and J dropped 8; count of bases not matched to a gene: 10. The CDR3 consists of 15 residues. Using reference TRBV7-8 and TRBJ2-1 for the parts outside the CDR3, the full variable domain is GAGVSQSPRYKVAKRGQDVALRCDPISGHVSLFWYQQALGQGPEFLTYFQNEAQLDKSGLPSDRFFAERPEGSVSTLKIQRTQQEDSAVYLCASSPLSGRRDEQFFGPGTRLTVL.

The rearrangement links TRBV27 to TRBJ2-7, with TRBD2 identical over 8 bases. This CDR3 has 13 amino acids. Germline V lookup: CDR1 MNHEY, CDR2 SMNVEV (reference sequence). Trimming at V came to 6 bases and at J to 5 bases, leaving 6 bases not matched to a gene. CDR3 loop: CASSGPGGDEQYF. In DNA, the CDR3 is TGTGCCAGCAGCGGACCGGGGGGGGACGAGCAGTACTTC.

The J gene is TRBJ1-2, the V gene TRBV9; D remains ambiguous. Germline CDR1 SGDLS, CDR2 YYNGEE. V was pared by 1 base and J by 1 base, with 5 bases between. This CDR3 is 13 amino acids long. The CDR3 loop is CASSVLDNYGYTF. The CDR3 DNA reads TGTGCCAGCAGCGTACTAGATAACTATGGCTACACCTTC.

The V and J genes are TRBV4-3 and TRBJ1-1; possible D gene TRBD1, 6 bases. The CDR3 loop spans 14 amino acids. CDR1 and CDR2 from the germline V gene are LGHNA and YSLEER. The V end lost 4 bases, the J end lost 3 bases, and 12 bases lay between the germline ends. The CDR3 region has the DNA TGCGCCAGCAGCCCCTGGACAGCTGACACTGAAGCTTTCTTT. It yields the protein CASSPWTADTEAFF.

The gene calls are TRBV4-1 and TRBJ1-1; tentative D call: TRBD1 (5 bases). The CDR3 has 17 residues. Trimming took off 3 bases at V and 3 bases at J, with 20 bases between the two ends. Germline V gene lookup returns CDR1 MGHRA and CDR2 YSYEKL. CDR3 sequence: CASSQAGPPNLDTEAFF. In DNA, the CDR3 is TGCGCCAGCAGCCAGGCGGGACCGCCGAATTTGGACACTGAAGCTTTCTTT.